Included here is one T cell receptor (beta chain) sequence, with context. The authors' processing: Amplification from reference gene primers served as the basis for estimated nucleated cell counts. Assay: immunoSEQ multiplex PCR; the TCRdb copy retains only in-frame clones and omits some. The D gene and trimming were derived from the DNA, and the V and J assignments and clone size from that table. The table lists about 100,000 clones, around 90% of them singletons, with roughly 6.5% in the top ten. The data are from a study of blood T cell repertoires in COVID-19. Study details: Donors in the United States, Italy and Spain gave samples during acute or convalescent COVID-19. Nucleic acid was either cDNA or gDNA, and it came from T cells, B-cell-depleted T cells, or PBMCs.

Germline lookup yields CDR1 LGHDT and CDR2 YNNKEL (reference sequence). The CDR3 is made up of 17 amino acids. Trimming at V came to 6 bases and at J to 4 bases, leaving 14 bases not matched to a gene. This sequence was found in a woman aged 55-69 years with acute or convalescent COVID-19. Sequencing was carried out using peripheral blood. The genes are TRBV3-1 (or the pseudogene TRBV3-2) and TRBJ2-3; TRBD2 matches 9 bases. The CDR3 loop is CASSARAGGRFADTQYF. The CDR3 DNA reads TGTGCCAGCAGTGCTAGGGCGGGAGGGCGATTTGCAGATACGCAGTATTTT.